This T cell receptor (beta chain) was sequenced during a study of cytomegalovirus exposure and HLA in healthy donors (dated by TCRdb to about 2017). Context from the whole study: According to an earlier analysis of 587 of the donors, some 180 million T cells yielded 95 million to 140 million unique TCR beta sequences and roughly 280 Gb of sequence data. Four or five DR-DQ haplotypes were handled as single units for association and clustering because linkage in the cohort was strong. The study profiled the T cell repertoires of 500 to 800 subjects by immunosequencing and related them to cytomegalovirus serostatus. A later genetic analysis used genome-wide SNP genotypes for about 65% of the 666 donors, treating that subset as a discovery cohort. The aim of the study was to test whether cataloging public T cell receptors could identify signatures of past pathogen exposure. An earlier analysis of several hundred of the donors applied high-throughput TCR beta sequencing to assess whether each TCR beta V gene segment acted as functional or pseudogenic. HLA typing covered class I and class II loci at four-digit resolution. Donor age, sex, ethnicity and CMV serostatus were collected together with the repertoire data. A separate validation cohort of 100 to 150 different subjects was used in addition to the approximately 700-subject first cohort. A later analysis re-examined previously published TCR beta repertoires from more than 550 donors and added high-resolution HLA genotyping to investigate patterns of TCR occurrence. Typing coverage varied by locus: about 620-630 donors for A, B, C, DRB1 and DQB1; under 550 for DQA1; more than 600 for DPA1; approximately 490 for DPB1. In the later analysis, no new phenotypic data were used to find candidate immune exposures; instead, reliance was placed on TCR beta sequences and their occurrence across donors. Among the roughly 390 genotyped donors, approximately 76% belonged to the genetic ancestry cluster associated with self-reported Caucasian donors. Among about 370 genotyped donors of the cohort, an average of approximately 200,000 unique TCR beta nucleotide sequences was sequenced per donor, of which 15% to 20% were non-productive. Every discovery cohort repertoire had been produced on one sequencing platform. About 300 gigabases of sequencing data and 80 million or so unique TCR sequences were included in an early release covering 500 to 750 HLA-typed donors. To predict cytomegalovirus infection status, the study brought together high-throughput TCR immunosequencing, statistical association of individual TCRs with disease status, and machine learning. Beyond this particular receptor, the publication reports: In a later analysis, TCR association rates were found to vary across HLA loci, with the most associated TCRs seen for DRB1 alleles and the fewest for HLA-C alleles. In a later analysis, HLA-associated TCR beta chains were found to be more clonally expanded and to have lower generation probabilities than equally common non-associated chains. A further reported finding was that TCR beta sequences accurately predicted the HLA-A and HLA-B alleles for most subjects in the first cohort. Several of the top co-occurrence clusters appeared to be linked to parvovirus B19, influenza, CMV and Epstein-Barr virus, according to a later analysis. Most CMV-associated TCR beta chains appeared to be HLA-restricted in a later analysis, and the HLA associations seemed to be driven largely by CMV exposure. The study listed 150 to 200 TCR beta chains as associated with cytomegalovirus. Sequencing depth was assumed to be roughly uniform across donors in the presence/absence analyses, though that assumption may not hold. Only TCR beta chains were sequenced in this cohort, and the absence of alpha or paired-chain data limited detectable features. For the cohort, immune exposure information was limited to CMV serostatus. A few of the identified cytomegalovirus-associated TCR beta chains were confirmed in vitro to be specific for cytomegalovirus antigens. It was suggested by the authors that the approach could potentially be generalized to other disease states and immunological phenotypes. At a false discovery rate of 0.05, a later analysis linked 16,951 TCR beta sequences to specific HLA alleles. While some public TCRs were present in many individuals, most TCR sequences turned up only very rarely across donors. Because some donors lacked HLA typing at each locus, the association tests relied only on the typed subset. Strong co-occurrence of HLA alleles, especially DR and DQ, made assigning TCR associations to individual alleles difficult. In an earlier analysis of fewer than 700 of the donors, most TCR beta V segments appeared in productive rearrangements about 87% or about 30% of the time, broadly matching IMGT annotations. In both the original and validation cohorts, the classifier was reported to diagnose cytomegalovirus status with high specificity and sensitivity. A group of highly shared sequence variants was considered likely to be a technical artifact of the sequencing pipeline. Linkage disequilibrium might explain the correlated functional status among segregating V segments, but an unknown experimental factor could not be ruled out. About 17 rarely observed V segments, including chromosome 9 orphons, were excluded from the earlier analysis of several hundred of the donors because counts were too low. A later genetic analysis reported fewer N-insertions in productive TCRs among donors in an Asian-associated ancestry cluster than the roughly 700-donor mean. V-gene and J-gene trimming of TCR beta chains was associated with a missense DCLRE1C variant in a later genetic analysis, and the association was replicated in an independent cohort. Because the 87-base-pair reads could not distinguish some IMGT-functional V segments, including TRBV6-2 and TRBV6-3, those segments were excluded.

The CDR3 holds 18 amino acids from the cysteine to the phenylalanine. Of all the DNA, just the CDR3 is kept, 54 bases in frame from base 1. From the germline V gene, CDR1 is SNHLY and CDR2 is FYNNEI. The junction shows trimming of 2 bases on V and 5 bases on J, and the gene matches do not reach 15 bases of it. With regard to this clone: There is no known antigen for this receptor. Per-nucleotide qualities are absent, and no much larger clonotype sits a single base away.

In total, just over 650 healthy bone marrow donors made up the cohort. All cohort members were sampled while nominally healthy, although unrecorded immune exposures were likely present. Of the approximately 700 cohort members, 250 to 300 had positive CMV serostatus and fewer than 450 had negative CMV serostatus, and CMV serostatus was not recorded for the donor. Every donor gave a peripheral blood sample, and the peripheral blood mononuclear cells from that sample were used for TCR beta sequencing. The Qiagen DNeasy Blood Extraction Kit was used to extract genomic DNA from the blood cell samples. Library construction relied on the immunoSEQ multiplex PCR assay. For the multiplex PCR, a mixture combining 60 forward primers for TCR Vbeta segments and 13 reverse primers for TCR Jbeta segments was used. A multiplex PCR assay on genomic DNA amplified the CDR3 region of rearranged TCR beta genes. Amplified TCR beta libraries were sequenced as 87-base-pair reads on the Illumina HiSeq System. Concerning the study's data processing: A later analysis tallied 75 million to 85 million unique TCR beta chains across the approximately 670 repertoires, and around 12 million of those chains were shared by two or more donors. Raw reads were error-corrected and collapsed into unique sequences with a nearest-neighbor algorithm that merged closely related sequences to remove PCR and sequencing errors. Alignment of CDR3 sequences to IMGT reference sequences was used to assign V, D and J gene segments. For a sequence to be retained, at least a six-nucleotide match to both a V gene segment and a J gene segment was required. Rearrangements were classified as productive when the CDR3 lacked stop codons and remained in frame with V and J, and all other rearrangements were classified as non-productive. CDR3 was defined according to IMGT convention as the region running from the second conserved V-encoded cysteine to the conserved J-encoded phenylalanine. The earlier analysis of some 600 of the donors excluded sequences that lacked an unambiguous match to a single V gene segment. An earlier analysis of 587 of the donors called V segments functional above 56.7% productive rearrangements and segregating when the between-donor standard deviation exceeded 5%. A statistical classification framework was developed to diagnose cytomegalovirus status using the catalog of TCR beta chain sequences. In a later analysis, TCR nucleotide sequences were compared against IMGT/GENE-DB human TR gene sequences so that V and J genes could be assigned. Using the TCRdist pipeline, a later analysis assigned CDR3 sequences along with most-parsimonious VDJ recombination scenarios. In a later analysis, each TCR beta chain was defined by its CDR3 amino acid sequence together with its V-gene family, and reads without a unique V-gene family were excluded. A later analysis removed 592 highly shared, low-generation-probability nucleotide sequences to deal with suspected cross-contamination and a sequencing artifact. In a later analysis, a clonal expansion index was calculated for each public chain from normalized within-repertoire ranks of inferred template counts. A later analysis computed generation probabilities with a VDJ recombination model fitted to out-of-frame rearrangements, and checked the results against IGoR. In a later analysis, hypergeometric tests were used to score TCR-TCR, TCR-HLA and TCR-CMV co-occurrence, with a repertoire-size bias correction applied to TCR pairs. To estimate false discovery rates, a later analysis permuted the HLA or CMV assignments 20 times. A later analysis grouped co-occurring TCRs with DBSCAN, adding TCRdist sequence similarity when clustering within HLA-allele-positive subsets. Co-occurrence clustering excluded repertoires with fewer than 30,000 or more than 120,000 public chains, plus five with anomalous nucleotide sharing. TCRdb carries this immuneACCESS record with in-frame sequences only. Its versions omit some clonotypes, under half of them owing to an unresolved V gene in the studies checked, with the rest unexplained. The V and J calls and the clone size are those of that table, but D and trimming were determined from the DNA. This sample gives 200,000 to 250,000 clones in total; under 90% of them show up just once. Of the sample, about 1.2% falls within the top ten clones.

The specimen was PBMCs. The receptor comes from a human donor in good health. The chain links TRBV2 with TRBJ2-1; 7 central bases correspond to TRBD1. The DNA sequence reads TGTGCCAGCAGTGAACGTCAAGAGGGGGCGATACGGGACAATGAGCAGTTCTTC. The encoded protein is CASSERQEGAIRDNEQFF. Beyond the CDR3, the reference TRBV2 and TRBJ2-1 genes provide the residues; the full variable domain reads: EPEVTQTPSHQVTQMGQEVILRCVPISNHLYFYWYRQILGQKVEFLVSFYNNEISEKSEIFDDQFSVERPDGSNFTLKIRSTKLEDSAMYFCASSERQEGAIRDNEQFFGPGTRLTVL.